This record looks at one TCR beta chain sequence and its context. The authors prepared the TCRbeta library with unique molecular identifiers. TCRdb reanalysed the PCR reads using MiXCR and keeps one entry per CDR3 protein. The sample has a few hundred thousand distinct CDR3 sequences; roughly a tenth are singletons. Germline CDR1 SGHVS, CDR2 FQNEAQ. CDR3 size: 14 residues. V gave up 5 bases and J gave up 1 base, with 8 bases separating them. The data stem from a study of T-cell reconstitution after alpha-beta-depleted transplantation in children. The chain is built from TRBV7-8 and TRBJ2-2, with a tentative D call TRBD2 (5 bases). Material: PBMCs from the stem cell graft donor, obtained from the stem cell graft. The sequence derives from a human donor who donated a stem cell graft to a child with acute myeloid leukemia. DNA of the CDR3: TGTGCCAGCAGCATACTAGAGAACACCGGGGAGCTGTTTTTT. Its translation is CASSILENTGELFF.